The T cell receptor beta chain under discussion was sequenced for a study of cytomegalovirus exposure and HLA in healthy donors. The PCR made use of 60 Vbeta and 13 Jbeta primers. Measured with immunoSEQ multiplex PCR; TCRdb has only the in-frame clones, and not every one. This table has some 170,000 clones, over 60% appearing once. As concerns this clone: Its target is not known.

V dropped 5 bases and J dropped 8 bases, with 17 bases sitting between them. The length of the CDR3 is 15 residues. Germline V gives CDR1 SGHDT, CDR2 YYEEEE. Study results and caveats: With high specificity and sensitivity, the classifier reportedly diagnosed cytomegalovirus status.

Sequencing used PBMCs. The J gene is TRBJ1-6, the V gene TRBV5-6, with D maybe TRBD1 (5 bases). The sequence came from a woman in her twenties or thirties in good health and CMV-seronegative. The CDR3 DNA follows: TGTGCCAGCAGTTCGGGACTCGGGCTTGATTCACCCCTCCACTTT. It specifies CASSSGLGLDSPLHF.